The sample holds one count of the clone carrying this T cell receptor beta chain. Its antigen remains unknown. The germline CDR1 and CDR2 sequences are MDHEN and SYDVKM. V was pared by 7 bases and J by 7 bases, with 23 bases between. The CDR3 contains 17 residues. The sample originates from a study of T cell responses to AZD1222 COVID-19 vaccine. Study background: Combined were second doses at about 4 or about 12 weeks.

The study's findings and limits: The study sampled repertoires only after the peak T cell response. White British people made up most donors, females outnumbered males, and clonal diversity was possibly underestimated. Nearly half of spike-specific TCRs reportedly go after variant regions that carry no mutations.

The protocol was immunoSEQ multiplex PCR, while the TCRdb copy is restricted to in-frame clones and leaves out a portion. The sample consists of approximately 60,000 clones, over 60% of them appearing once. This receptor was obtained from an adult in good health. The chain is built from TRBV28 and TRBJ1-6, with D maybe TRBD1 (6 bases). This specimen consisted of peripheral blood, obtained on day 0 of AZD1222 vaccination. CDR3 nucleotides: TGTGCCAGCACTTCAGGGGCGGGATGGATAGTGAATTCACCCCTCCACTTT. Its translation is CASTSGAGWIVNSPLHF.